The 11 T cell receptor beta chains listed next were all sequenced from one sample in a study of beta chain features in type 1 diabetes. General study results and limits: Moderate but significant shortening of TCRB CDR3s was recorded in all four CD4+ subsets from Type 1 diabetes patients.

cDNA synthesis used the whole RNA isolate, giving expressed TCRB sequences. Using immunoSEQ multiplex PCR, the repertoire was profiled, and TCRdb retains in-frame clones only, with some absent. This sample has 150,000 or so clones, with 7.5% to 9.5% found just once. The antigens for these receptors are not known. Sequences were obtained from central memory CD4+ T cells from blood. Source of these receptors: a woman under 30 with type 1 diabetes.

This clone was detected a few times. The junction departs from germline at one end; a sequencing error may be responsible. CDR3 coding DNA: TGTGCCAGCAGTTTAGGCGGACAGGGCAACCAGCCCCAGCATTTT. Amino acid sequence: CASSLGGQGNQPQHF. V usage is TRBV28 and J usage is TRBJ1-5, with 8 bases that match TRBD1. The CDR3 runs 15 residues. Germline CDR1 and CDR2: MDHEN and SYDVKM.

This clone was picked up a small number of times. The rearrangement uses TRBV6-5 and TRBJ1-1; D remains unclear. Deletions cut 7 bases from V and 4 bases from J, with 10 bases between. The CDR3 spans 12 residues. CDR1 and CDR2 from the germline V gene are MNHEY and SVGAGI. CDR3 DNA sequence: TGTGCCAGCACCTCAAGCGGCACTGAAGCTTTCTTT. Its protein is CASTSSGTEAFF.

This clone was counted between two and nine times. The rearrangement joins TRBV5-1 to TRBJ2-1; 15 nucleotides line up with TRBD2. The trim removed 3 bases at V and 1 base at J, leaving 14 bases unmatched. Germline lookup yields CDR1 SGHRS and CDR2 YFSETQ. The CDR3 extends over 21 amino acids. In DNA, the CDR3 is TGCGCCAGCAGCTCGGGACTAGCGGGAGGACATACATCCCCTTCCTACAATGAGCAGTTCTTC. Its translation is CASSSGLAGGHTSPSYNEQFF.

This clone was counted only a few times. The chain employs TRBV7-3 and TRBJ2-1, with a weak D call TRBD2 (6 bases). From germline, CDR1 is SGHTA and CDR2 FQGTGA. V shed 5 bases and J shed 4 bases, with 12 bases lying between them. CDR3 length: 14 residues. CDR3 sequence (DNA): TGTGCCAGCAGCGCGGGGTGGGGGTACAATGAGCAGTTCTTC. Protein: CASSAGWGYNEQFF.

A few counts support this clone. V gene TRBV20-1 combines with J gene TRBJ1-4; D gene ambiguous. Germline V gene data show CDR1 as DFQATT and CDR2 as SNEGSKA (reference sequence). The CDR3 spans 10 residues. Trimming removed 6 bases from V and 6 bases from J, with 5 bases in between. The CDR3 loop is CSAEHEKLFF. As DNA, the CDR3 is TGCAGTGCAGAGCATGAAAAACTGTTTTTT.

The gene calls are TRBV10-3 and TRBJ1-5; D not resolved. The CDR3 contains 13 residues. Germline V lookup: CDR1 ENHRY, CDR2 SYGVKD. V was clipped by 7 bases and J by 5 bases, with 12 bases between them. CDR3 sequence (DNA): TGTGCCATCATGGCGGATTTTGATCAGCCCCAGCATTTT. It codes for CAIMADFDQPQHF.

This clone came up a few times. One end of the junction does not line up with germline, which may come from a read error. CDR3 DNA sequence: TGTGCCAGCACCCCCGGGTGGGACTGGACCGTTTTT. Protein sequence: CASTPGWDWTVF. This chain links TRBV6-6 with TRBJ2-3; tentatively, D is TRBD2 (6 bases). The CDR3 covers 12 residues. Germline V gene sequence: CDR1 MNHNY, CDR2 SVGAGI (reference sequence).

This sequence joins TRBV19 and TRBJ1-5, with D maybe TRBD1 (5 bases). This CDR3 contains 15 residues. Germline V gene sequence: CDR1 LNHDA, CDR2 SQIVND (reference sequence). Trimming shortened V by 5 bases and J by 3 bases, and 14 bases separated the two germline ends. Here the CDR3 reads CASSGTGGVNQPQHF. The CDR3 DNA sequence: TGTGCCAGTAGTGGGACGGGAGGTGTCAATCAGCCCCAGCATTTT.

This clone was seen only a few times. The chain is built from TRBV29-1 and TRBJ1-2, with TRBD1 as a possible D gene (6 bases). The CDR3 covers 14 residues. CDR1 is SQVTM, CDR2 ANQGSEA, per germline. The germline V and J ends were trimmed by 0 bases and 8 bases, with 16 bases remaining between them. The CDR3 DNA reads as TGCAGCGTTGAAGACTGGGCGGGGGCAAGCGGCTACACCTTC. The encoded protein is CSVEDWAGASGYTF.

This rearrangement joins TRBV18 to TRBJ2-1, with 10 bases fitting TRBD1. Trimming cost V 2 bases and J 6 bases; bases outside gene matches: 4. The germline V gene encodes CDR1 KGHSH and CDR2 LQKENI. CDR3 size: 15 residues. This CDR3 reads CASSPGTGDSNEQFF. The CDR3 nucleotides are TGTGCCAGCTCACCAGGGACAGGGGACAGCAATGAGCAGTTCTTC.

This clone turned up a few times. The rearrangement uses TRBV5-4 and TRBJ2-3; 9 bases map to TRBD2. The CDR3 has 15 residues. V was pared by 4 bases and J by 3 bases, with 6 bases of the junction left unmatched. Germline V gene sequence: CDR1 SGHNT, CDR2 YYREEE (reference sequence). CDR3 region: CASSHVAGDTDTQYF. The CDR3 bases are TGTGCCAGCAGCCACGTAGCGGGAGATACAGATACGCAGTATTTT.